These 24 T cell receptor beta chains share one sample of origin, sequenced in a study of control samples from healthy donors and cancer patients. Produced via immunoSEQ multiplex PCR; TCRdb's table is partial and in-frame only. In the table there are 80,000 to 100,000 clones, around 88% of which are singletons. Sequencing was carried out using blood. These receptors were taken from a man younger than 45 in good health.

V and J are TRBV5-4 and TRBJ1-2; D gene uncertain. CDR1 is SGHNT, CDR2 YYREEE, per germline (reference sequence). This CDR3 region has 13 residues. The V end was cut by 3 bases, the J end by 2 bases, with 8 bases between. CDR3 bases: TGTGCCAGCAGCTACGACGGCAACTATGGCTACACCTTC. It specifies CASSYDGNYGYTF.

The chain is built from TRBV6-4 and TRBJ2-1; D ambiguous. The CDR3 covers 15 residues. Germline CDR1 and CDR2: MRHNA and SNTAGT. Deletions cut 8 bases from V and 4 bases from J, with 18 bases between. Here the CDR3 reads CASRPGPTEYNEQFF. Here the CDR3 DNA reads TGTGCCAGCCGCCCGGGTCCAACAGAGTACAATGAGCAGTTCTTC.

The chain links TRBV7-9 to TRBJ2-2, with D hard to call. The CDR3 contains 14 residues. V lost 8 bases and J lost 0, with 10 bases in between. Germline V gene data show CDR1 as SEHNR and CDR2 as FQNEAQ (reference sequence). In nucleotides, the CDR3 is TGTGCCAGCTCCCCTTTCGCGAACACCGGGGAGCTGTTTTTT. This translates into CASSPFANTGELFF.

The chain recombines TRBV2 with TRBJ1-4, with D perhaps matching TRBD1 (5 bases). Germline CDR1 is SNHLY and CDR2 is FYNNEI. The CDR3 covers 15 residues. V was pared by 3 bases and J by 3 bases, with 11 bases between. The DNA for the CDR3 is TGTGCCAGCAGTGATCTGGGGGTAGCTAATGAAAAACTGTTTTTT. The encoded protein is CASSDLGVANEKLFF.

The V gene is TRBV7-8, the J gene TRBJ1-6, with D possibly TRBD1 on 5 matching bases. The CDR3 loop spans 17 amino acids. Germline V gene sequence: CDR1 SGHVS, CDR2 FQNEAQ. The V gene lost 1 base and the J gene lost 8 bases, with 18 bases spanning the gap. In nucleotides, the CDR3 is TGTGCCAGCAGCTTAGATGGACACGGCGGGCTGTATTCACCCCTCCACTTT. Encoded protein: CASSLDGHGGLYSPLHF.

V usage is TRBV11-1 and J usage is TRBJ1-2; 9 bases map to TRBD1. This CDR3 contains 13 residues. V was clipped by 3 bases and J by 8 bases; unmatched bases: 4. CDR1 SGHAT and CDR2 FQDESV come from the germline V gene (reference sequence). This CDR3 is CASSLDRGRGYTF. CDR3 in DNA: TGTGCCAGCAGCTTGGACAGGGGTAGAGGCTACACCTTC.

This clone was counted once. The chain combines TRBV24-1 with TRBJ1-1, with D tentatively TRBD1 (5 bases). The V and J ends lost 4 bases and 3 bases respectively, with 14 bases between them. The CDR3 contains 15 residues. Germline V gene data show CDR1 as KGHDR and CDR2 as SFDVKD. CDR3 DNA sequence: TGTGCCACCAGTGACCCTAGGGCGGGGCACACTGAAGCTTTCTTT. The encoded protein is CATSDPRAGHTEAFF.

The chain has TRBV5-1 and TRBJ2-5, with 9 bases fitting TRBD1. Unmatched junction bases numbered 8, after V lost 5 bases and J lost 9 bases. CDR3 length equals 13 residues. Germline V gene sequence: CDR1 SGHRS, CDR2 YFSETQ. CDR3 DNA sequence: TGCGCCAGCAGAAGGACAGGGGACTCGGCCCAGTACTTC. This gives the protein CASRRTGDSAQYF.

This clone was observed a handful of times. The CDR3 region is CSGRDRMNTEAFF. The CDR3 region has the DNA TGCAGCGGCAGGGACAGGATGAACACTGAAGCTTTCTTT. The chain employs TRBV29-1 and TRBJ1-1, with TRBD1 identical over 8 bases. CDR3 size: 13 residues. Germline V gene sequence: CDR1 SQVTM, CDR2 ANQGSEA. Germline trimming cut 7 bases from V and 0 bases from J; bases unmatched to any gene: 4.

The chain is built from TRBV27 and TRBJ1-1; D remains unclear. V lost 6 bases and J 3 bases, leaving 11 bases between the germline ends. The CDR3 covers 13 residues. In germline, CDR1 is MNHEY, CDR2 SMNVEV (reference sequence). DNA of the CDR3: TGTGCCAGCAGCGCTGGGGAGGACACTGAAGCTTTCTTT. Residues: CASSAGEDTEAFF.

The genes are TRBV2 and TRBJ1-6; 7 bases agree with TRBD1. The CDR3 loop spans 15 amino acids. Germline loops: CDR1 SNHLY, CDR2 FYNNEI. Trimming removed 6 bases from V and 7 bases from J; junction bases left unmatched: 9. The CDR3 loop reads CASSFGQATNSPLHF. DNA of the CDR3: TGTGCCAGCAGCTTCGGACAGGCGACCAATTCACCCCTCCACTTT. The full variable domain, with the rest looked up from reference TRBV2 and TRBJ1-6, is EPEVTQTPSHQVTQMGQEVILRCVPISNHLYFYWYRQILGQKVEFLVSFYNNEISEKSEIFDDQFSVERPDGSNFTLKIRSTKLEDSAMYFCASSFGQATNSPLHFGNGTRLTVT.

The chain has TRBV7-8 and TRBJ2-2; possible D gene TRBD2, 6 bases. Per germline, CDR1 SGHVS and CDR2 FQNEAQ. This CDR3 contains 16 residues. The V end was cut by 1 base, the J end by 0 bases, with 9 bases between. The CDR3 reads CASSLVGGSNTGELFF. The CDR3 coding sequence is TGTGCCAGCAGCTTAGTGGGGGGTTCGAACACCGGGGAGCTGTTTTTT. Supplemented by reference TRBV7-8 and TRBJ2-2, the full variable domain reads GAGVSQSPRYKVAKRGQDVALRCDPISGHVSLFWYQQALGQGPEFLTYFQNEAQLDKSGLPSDRFFAERPEGSVSTLKIQRTQQEDSAVYLCASSLVGGSNTGELFFGEGSRLTVL.

The CDR3 region is CASSLVPGTYEQYF. The DNA of the CDR3 is TGTGCCAGCAGCTTGGTGCCAGGCACCTACGAGCAGTACTTC. The chain employs TRBV5-5 and TRBJ2-7; D not certain. Trimming left V 0 bases short and J 2 bases short, with 9 bases between. The V gene's germline CDR1 is SGHKS and CDR2 YYEKEE (reference sequence). The CDR3 is 14 amino acids.

V is TRBV24-1 and J is TRBJ2-5; D is perhaps TRBD2 (6 bases). This CDR3 has 14 amino acids. V was pared by 3 bases and J by 9 bases, with 16 bases between. The germline CDR1 and CDR2 sequences are KGHDR and SFDVKD. The CDR3 is CATSDPDGGRAQYF. CDR3 sequence (DNA): TGTGCCACCAGTGATCCCGACGGGGGTAGGGCCCAGTACTTC.

This clone has only a few counts. The chain employs TRBV28 and TRBJ1-5; a possible D gene is TRBD1 (5 bases). Germline CDR1 reads MDHEN; CDR2 reads SYDVKM. The CDR3 has 14 amino acids. The V end was cut by 6 bases, the J end by 3 bases, with 12 bases between. The CDR3 bases are TGTGCCAGCAGCCTGACAGAGTTCAATCAGCCCCAGCATTTT. Amino acid sequence: CASSLTEFNQPQHF.

The V call is TRBV28, the J call TRBJ2-7; 9 nucleotides agree with TRBD2. The germline gives CDR1 MDHEN, CDR2 SYDVKM. The CDR3 extends over 14 amino acids. The CDR3 loop reads CAGGSGRPPYEQYF. CDR3 in DNA: TGTGCGGGGGGAAGCGGGAGGCCTCCCTACGAGCAGTACTTC.

This clone was detected a few times. The chain carries TRBV19 and TRBJ1-5; D unclear. Trimming shortened V by 5 bases and J by 9 bases, and 14 bases separated the two germline ends. The CDR3 is 13 residues long. CDR1 is LNHDA, CDR2 SQIVND, per germline (reference sequence). CDR3 DNA sequence: TGTGCCAGTAGTCTCAGACCCCCTGGGCCCCAGCATTTT. It yields the protein CASSLRPPGPQHF.

Here the CDR3 reads CASSGGAGSPLHF. The CDR3 DNA reads as TGCGCCAGCAGCGGAGGGGCGGGTTCACCCCTCCACTTT. This rearrangement joins TRBV5-1 to TRBJ1-6, with a weak D call TRBD1 (5 bases). Germline V gene lookup returns CDR1 SGHRS and CDR2 YFSETQ. With 4 bases removed from V and 9 bases from J, the gap between germline ends came to 11 bases. The CDR3 length is 13 residues.

The chain is built from TRBV9 and TRBJ1-1, with D tentatively TRBD1 (5 bases). This CDR3 region has 15 residues. Between the trimmed V and J ends, which lost 2 bases and 8 bases, there was a span of 19 bases. Germline values: CDR1 SGDLS, CDR2 YYNGEE. CDR3 coding DNA: TGTGCCAGCAGCGTTGGGACGACATCCCGCGGGGAAGCTTTCTTT. Protein: CASSVGTTSRGEAFF.

This clone has only one observation. The chain links TRBV25-1 to TRBJ2-5; TRBD1 or TRBD2 may be the D gene (5 bases each). This CDR3 region has 12 residues. V lost 5 bases and J 5 bases, leaving 9 bases between the germline ends. CDR1 MGHDK and CDR2 SYGVNS come from the germline V gene. CDR3 sequence reads: CASSRGVETQYF. The CDR3 region has the DNA TGTGCCAGCAGTCGAGGGGTCGAGACCCAGTACTTC.

This rearrangement joins TRBV28 to TRBJ1-3; no definite D call. This CDR3 region has 13 residues. Germline CDR1 and CDR2: MDHEN and SYDVKM. V shed 10 bases and J shed 4 bases, with 14 bases lying between them. The CDR3 sequence: CATTEVAGNTIYF. DNA for the CDR3: TGTGCCACCACGGAGGTAGCAGGAAACACCATATATTTT.

The CDR3 loop reads CASSLGGQLGNTEAFF. CDR3 DNA: TGTGCCAGCAGCTTAGGGGGACAGTTGGGGAACACTGAAGCTTTCTTT. The gene calls are TRBV7-3 and TRBJ1-1; 7 bases line up with TRBD1. The CDR3 is made up of 16 amino acids. Per germline, CDR1 SGHTA and CDR2 FQGTGA. The junction had 7 bases not matched to a gene; V was cut back by 2 bases and J by 1 base.

The V and J genes are TRBV14 and TRBJ2-1, with 10 nucleotides matching TRBD1. V trimming: 5 bases; J trimming: 4 bases; junction bases outside the gene matches: 14. The CDR3 is 18 residues long. Germline CDR1 SGHDN, CDR2 FVKESK. The CDR3 region has the DNA TGTGCCAGCAGCTCTCTCCCCCCGGGACAGGGGTCTTACAATGAGCAGTTCTTC. This sequence encodes CASSSLPPGQGSYNEQFF.

This CDR3 is CASSETGLNTEAFF. DNA of the CDR3: TGCGCCAGCAGTGAGACAGGACTCAACACTGAAGCTTTCTTT. This chain uses TRBV10-2 with TRBJ1-1; a possible D gene is TRBD1 (5 bases). The germline CDR1 and CDR2 sequences are WSHSY and SAAADI. The CDR3 runs to 14 residues. V lost 2 bases, J lost 2 bases, and 9 bases lay in between.